These 21 T cell receptor beta chains originate from one sample sequenced in a study of human T cells and chemical hapten exposure. MiXCR, applied by TCRdb to the RACE reads, yields one record per CDR3 protein. Among tens of thousands of distinct CDR3 sequences listed, roughly 5.4% were seen once. Time point denoted: healthy volunteer bleed at 6 weeks. Whole blood that had not been fractionated was the source of extracted total RNA. The sequenced sample consisted of whole blood. These receptors originate from a human donor in good health. Some clones in this sample may be carry-over from other donors' samples.

This clonotype was counted ten times or more. CDR3 DNA sequence: TGTGCCAGCAGTCCCTTTAGTAGCGGGGAGCTGTTTTTT. This sequence encodes CASSPFSSGELFF. The V and J genes are TRBV12-3 or TRBV12-4 and TRBJ2-2, with D uncertain. Trimming shortened V by 5 bases and J by 7 bases, and 11 bases separated the two germline ends. The CDR3 extends over 13 amino acids.

This clonotype was found many times. The chain uses TRBV4-1 and TRBJ1-5, with no clear D. V lost 1 base to trimming and J lost 0 bases, with 13 bases between them. The CDR3 is made up of 17 amino acids. The germline CDR1 and CDR2 sequences are MGHRA and YSYEKL. The CDR3 bases are TGCGCCAGCAGCCAAGGTCAACCCCCTTATAGCAATCAGCCCCAGCATTTT. Amino acid sequence: CASSQGQPPYSNQPQHF.

This clonotype was counted ten times or more. CDR3 loop: CASSPPGQGYLAQYF. The DNA for the CDR3 is TGTGCCAGCAGCCCCCCGGGACAGGGGTACCTAGCGCAGTACTTC. J is TRBJ2-7 and V is TRBV3-1; 10 bases line up with TRBD1. The length of the CDR3 is 15 residues. The J segment lost 9 bases and the V segment lost 4 bases, leaving 12 bases of the junction unmatched. Per the germline V gene, CDR1 is LGHDT and CDR2 is YNNKEL (reference sequence).

CDR3 residues: CASSIRGGGSGNIQYF. Written as DNA, the CDR3 is TGTGCCAGTAGTATACGGGGTGGGGGATCGGGGAACATTCAGTACTTC. The genes are TRBV19 and TRBJ2-4; D may correspond to TRBD1 or TRBD2 (5 bases each). The germline V gene has CDR1 LNHDA and CDR2 SQIVND (reference sequence). CDR3 length equals 16 residues. The ends were cut back, 2 bases at V and 7 bases at J, with 18 bases in the middle. Variable domain in full (rest from reference TRBV19 and TRBJ2-4): DGGITQSPKYLFRKEGQNVTLSCEQNLNHDAMYWYRQDPGQGLRLIYYSQIVNDFQKGDIAEGYSVSREKKESFPLTVTSAQKNPTAFYLCASSIRGGGSGNIQYFGAGTRLSVL.

This clonotype has a handful of counts. The chain has TRBV3-1 and TRBJ1-1; D ambiguous. CDR3 size: 14 residues. The ends were cut back, 3 bases at V and 2 bases at J, with 10 bases in the middle. Per the germline V gene, CDR1 is LGHDT and CDR2 is YNNKEL (reference sequence). The CDR3 sequence is CASSQFGDNTEAFF. In DNA form, the CDR3 reads TGTGCCAGCAGCCAGTTCGGAGATAACACTGAAGCTTTCTTT.

The chain links TRBV2 to TRBJ2-3, with D possibly called TRBD1 or TRBD2 (5 bases each). CDR1 is SNHLY and CDR2 is FYNNEI in the germline V gene. The V gene lost 1 base and the J gene lost 1 base, with 21 bases spanning the gap. The CDR3 totals 19 residues. CDR3 coding DNA: TGTGCCAGCAGTGAAGATTTCGGGACCCGAGTCTTTGGCACAGATACGCAGTATTTT. Protein: CASSEDFGTRVFGTDTQYF. Using reference TRBV2 and TRBJ2-3 for the parts outside the CDR3, the full variable domain is EPEVTQTPSHQVTQMGQEVILRCVPISNHLYFYWYRQILGQKVEFLVSFYNNEISEKSEIFDDQFSVERPDGSNFTLKIRSTKLEDSAMYFCASSEDFGTRVFGTDTQYFGPGTRLTVL.

V is TRBV4-3 and J is TRBJ2-7; a weak D match, TRBD2 (5 bases). Germline V gene lookup returns CDR1 LGHNA and CDR2 YSLEER. Between the trimmed V and J ends, which lost 1 base and 6 bases, there was a span of 10 bases. The CDR3 has 13 residues. In nucleotides, the CDR3 is TGCGCCAGCAGCCAAGTACTAGAAGCCGAGCAGTACTTC. Translation: CASSQVLEAEQYF.

This clonotype was found many times. This rearrangement joins TRBV5-1 to TRBJ1-1; 9 bases match TRBD1. Germline V gene data show CDR1 as SGHRS and CDR2 as YFSETQ. J was trimmed by 7 bases and V by 0 bases; bases with no gene match: 7. CDR3 size: 15 residues. In DNA form, the CDR3 reads TGCGCCAGCAGCTTGGATGGACAGGGGAATGGTGAAGCTTTCTTT. Translation gives CASSLDGQGNGEAFF.

This clonotype was seen at least ten times. Written as DNA, the CDR3 is TGCGCCAGCAGCCAAAACCTGGACCCCCCCAATGAGCAGTTCTTC. Encoded protein: CASSQNLDPPNEQFF. V usage is TRBV4-3 and J usage is TRBJ2-1; no clear D. V was clipped by 2 bases and J by 6 bases, with 14 bases between them. The germline V gene encodes CDR1 LGHNA and CDR2 YSLEER. The CDR3 extends over 15 amino acids.

Ten or more counts support this clonotype. The chain employs TRBV2 and TRBJ1-1, with TRBD1 matching 9 bases. J gave up 4 bases and V 6 bases, and 9 bases lay outside the gene matches. Germline V gene lookup returns CDR1 SNHLY and CDR2 FYNNEI. The CDR3 is made up of 15 amino acids. CDR3: CASRPPGQGITEAFF. Here the CDR3 DNA reads TGTGCCAGCAGGCCGCCGGGACAGGGTATCACTGAAGCTTTCTTT.

At least ten counts were recorded for this clonotype. The genes are TRBV9 and TRBJ1-3; TRBD1 is a possible D gene (5 bases). Germline assignment: CDR1 SGDLS and CDR2 YYNGEE. CDR3 length: 14 amino acids. Deletions cut 0 bases from V and 8 bases from J, with 12 bases between. The CDR3 coding sequence is TGTGCCAGCAGCGTAGATACAGGTCGGGACACCATATATTTT. It translates to CASSVDTGRDTIYF.

A word on this clonotype: One base away lies a much larger clone, so this may be a sequencing read error. The V gene is TRBV5-1, the J gene TRBJ2-3, with D possibly TRBD1 on 5 matching bases. The germline V gene encodes CDR1 SGHRS and CDR2 YFSETQ. CDR3 size: 14 residues. Between the trimmed V and J ends, which lost 1 base and 6 bases, there was a span of 12 bases. In DNA form, the CDR3 reads TGCGCCAGCAGCTTGACAGGCCGTTCGGATACGCAGTATTTT. Protein: CASSLTGRSDTQYF. Full variable domain (rest looked up from reference TRBV5-1 and TRBJ2-3): KAGVTQTPRYLIKTRGQQVTLSCSPISGHRSVSWYQQTPGQGLQFLFEYFSETQRNKGNFPGRFSGRQFSNSRSEMNVSTLELGDSALYLCASSLTGRSDTQYFGPGTRLTVL.

To note about this clonotype: A read error is possible here, since a much larger clone lies one base away. The CDR3 sequence is CASSFRRGGETPYF. In DNA form, the CDR3 reads TGTGCCAGCAGCTTTAGGAGGGGAGGAGAGACCCCGTACTTC. The rearrangement joins TRBV7-9 to TRBJ2-5; maybe TRBD2 (6 bases). The germline gives CDR1 SEHNR, CDR2 FQNEAQ (reference sequence). This CDR3 has 14 residues.

This clonotype occurred many times. The V call is TRBV7-2, the J call TRBJ2-7; no firm D call. The V gene's germline CDR1 is SGHTA and CDR2 FQGNSA. Trimming removed 2 bases at V and 2 bases at J, with 7 bases between. The length of the CDR3 is 13 residues. The DNA of the CDR3 is TGTGCCAGCAGCTTAAGGCAGCCCTACGAGCAGTACTTC. It encodes CASSLRQPYEQYF. Full variable domain (missing parts from reference TRBV7-2 and TRBJ2-7): GAGVSQSPSNKVTEKGKDVELRCDPISGHTALYWYRQSLGQGLEFLIYFQGNSAPDKSGLPSDRFSAERTGGSVSTLTIQRTQQEDSAVYLCASSLRQPYEQYFGPGTRLTVT.

This clonotype was found many times. The chain links TRBV10-3 to TRBJ1-5, with 7 bases identical to TRBD1. Germline trimming cut 6 bases from V and 9 bases from J; bases unmatched to any gene: 20. Per the germline V gene, CDR1 is ENHRY and CDR2 is SYGVKD. The CDR3 contains 17 residues. The DNA of the CDR3 is TGTGCCATCAGCTCTTCCGATGGGGACAGCGGAATGAGGCCCCAGCATTTT. Translating it yields CAISSSDGDSGMRPQHF.

In this sample, this clonotype turned up many times. V is TRBV20-1 and J is TRBJ2-1, with unresolved D. Trimming removed 4 bases from V and 4 bases from J, with 14 bases in between. This CDR3 is 14 amino acids long. Looked up from germline, CDR1 is DFQATT and CDR2 is SNEGSKA (reference sequence). The CDR3 sequence is CSAIKPTSYNEQFF. The CDR3 DNA is TGCAGTGCTATAAAACCAACAAGTTACAATGAGCAGTTCTTC.

This clonotype was observed many times. The CDR3 nucleotides are TGTGCCTGGAGCCCGCCGGCCGCACCCCTCCACTTT. Protein product: CAWSPPAAPLHF. The chain joins TRBV30 to TRBJ1-6, with D unresolved. This CDR3 region has 12 residues. V lost 3 bases to trimming and J lost 11 bases, with 11 bases between them. Germline lookup yields CDR1 GTSNPN and CDR2 SVGIG (reference sequence).

This clonotype has ten or more counts. The V and J genes are TRBV7-2 and TRBJ2-2, with 7 bases aligning to TRBD1. V dropped 1 base and J dropped 4; count of bases not matched to a gene: 6. Germline V lookup: CDR1 SGHTA, CDR2 FQGNSA. This CDR3 spans 16 amino acids. Written as DNA, the CDR3 is TGTGCCAGCAGCTTAGGGACCACAGGGGTCACCGGGGAGCTGTTTTTT. The encoded protein is CASSLGTTGVTGELFF.

This clonotype was seen ten or more times. The chain links TRBV6-5 to TRBJ1-5; D remains ambiguous. The length of the CDR3 is 13 residues. Germline V lookup: CDR1 MNHEY, CDR2 SVGAGI. V lost 6 bases and J 4 bases, leaving 10 bases between the germline ends. CDR3 in DNA: TGTGCCAGCAGCCTGGGTCGAAATCAGCCCCAGCATTTT. Translated: CASSLGRNQPQHF.

This clonotype showed up just a few times. The rearrangement joins TRBV6-2 or TRBV6-3 to TRBJ2-2; D remains ambiguous. This CDR3 spans 12 amino acids. Trimming cost V 7 bases and J 1 base, with 4 bases left between them. CDR1 MNHEY and CDR2 SVGEGT come from the germline V gene. The DNA of the CDR3 is TGTGCCAGCAACAAGAACACCGGGGAGCTGTTTTTT. It specifies CASNKNTGELFF.

This clonotype has at least ten counts. This chain uses TRBV28 with TRBJ2-5; D could derive from TRBD1 or TRBD2 (5 bases each). V was shortened by 6 bases and J by 1 base, with 18 bases between the two germline ends. CDR1 and CDR2 (germline): MDHEN, SYDVKM. The CDR3 length is 16 residues. In DNA form, the CDR3 reads TGTGCCAGCAGGGTGGGGGTAGTCGACCCCCAAGAGACCCAGTACTTC. Its protein is CASRVGVVDPQETQYF.